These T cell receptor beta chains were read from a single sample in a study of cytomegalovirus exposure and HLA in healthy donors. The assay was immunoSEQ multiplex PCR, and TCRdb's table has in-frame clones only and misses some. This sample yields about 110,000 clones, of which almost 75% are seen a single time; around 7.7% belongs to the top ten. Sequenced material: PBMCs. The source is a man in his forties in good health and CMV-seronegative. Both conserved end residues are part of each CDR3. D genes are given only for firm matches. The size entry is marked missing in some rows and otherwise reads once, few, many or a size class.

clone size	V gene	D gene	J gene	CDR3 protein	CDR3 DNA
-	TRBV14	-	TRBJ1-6	CASSQDRPGLSPLHF	TGTGCCAGCAGCCAGGATCGACCTGGACTTTCACCCCTCCACTTT
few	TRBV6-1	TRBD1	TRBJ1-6	CASSEEGQGSTPLHF	TGTGCCAGCAGTGAAGAAGGACAGGGAAGTACACCCCTCCACTTT
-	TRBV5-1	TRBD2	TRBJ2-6	CASSLGGAGGSGANVLTF	TGCGCCAGCAGCTTGGGTGGCGCGGGGGGGTCTGGGGCCAACGTCCTGACTTTC
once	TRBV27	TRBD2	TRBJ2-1	CASSLLGAGGNNEQFF	TGTGCCAGCAGTTTATTGGGAGCGGGGGGGAACAATGAGCAGTTCTTC
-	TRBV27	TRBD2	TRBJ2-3	CASSGGLAGPQSTQYF	TGTGCCAGCAGTGGTGGACTAGCGGGGCCCCAATCTACGCAGTATTTT
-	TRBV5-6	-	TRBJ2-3	CASSLGNGIRVADTQYF	TGTGCCAGCAGCTTGGGAAACGGGATAAGGGTAGCAGATACGCAGTATTTT
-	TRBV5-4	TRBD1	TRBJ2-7	CASSSYRGSYEQYF	TGTGCCAGCAGCTCCTACAGGGGCTCCTACGAGCAGTACTTC
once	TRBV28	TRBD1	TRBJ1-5	CASSLVRTGGYQPQHF	TGTGCCAGCAGTTTGGTTCGAACAGGGGGATATCAGCCCCAGCATTTT
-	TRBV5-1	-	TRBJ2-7	CASSQDSYEQYF	TGCGCCAGCAGCCAGGACAGCTACGAGCAGTACTTC
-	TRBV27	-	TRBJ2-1	CASSLYSLAGEQFF	TGTGCCAGCAGTTTATATTCCCTCGCCGGTGAGCAGTTCTTC
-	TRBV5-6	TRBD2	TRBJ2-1	CASSLASSGGSYNEQFF	TGTGCCAGCAGCTTGGCGTCTAGCGGGGGAAGTTACAATGAGCAGTTCTTC
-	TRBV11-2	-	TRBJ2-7	CASTLGEYWDYEQYF	TGTGCCAGCACCTTAGGGGAGTATTGGGACTACGAGCAGTACTTC
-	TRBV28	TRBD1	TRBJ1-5	CASSSPRRGYQPQHF	TGTGCCAGCAGTTCCCCACGCAGGGGGTATCAGCCCCAGCATTTT
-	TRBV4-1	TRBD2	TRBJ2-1	CASSQSGGSSYNEQFF	TGCGCCAGCAGCCAGAGCGGGGGTTCCTCCTACAATGAGCAGTTCTTC
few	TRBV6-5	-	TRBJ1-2	CASSSLGGDRYGYTF	TGTGCCAGCAGTTCCCTCGGGGGAGATCGCTATGGCTACACCTTC
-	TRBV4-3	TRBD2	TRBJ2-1	CASSQLGGGVNEQFF	TGCGCCAGCAGCCAATTGGGCGGGGGGGTTAATGAGCAGTTCTTC
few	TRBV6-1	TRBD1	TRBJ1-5	CASSRGQGAGQPQHF	TGTGCCAGCAGTAGGGGACAGGGGGCGGGTCAGCCCCAGCATTTT
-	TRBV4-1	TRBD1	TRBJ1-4	CASSPPGTVPSEKLFF	TGCGCCAGCAGCCCTCCCGGGACAGTCCCGAGTGAAAAACTGTTTTTT
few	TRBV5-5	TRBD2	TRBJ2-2	CASNSLAGDTGELFF	TGTGCCAGCAATTCCCTAGCGGGGGACACCGGGGAGCTGTTTTTT
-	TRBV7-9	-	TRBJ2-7	CASSSTYEQYF	TGTGCCAGCAGCTCTACCTACGAGCAGTACTTC
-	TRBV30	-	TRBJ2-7	CAWSLQYEQYF	TGTGCCTGGAGTCTTCAGTACGAGCAGTACTTC
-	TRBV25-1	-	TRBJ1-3	CASSDRGISGNTIYF	TGTGCCAGCAGTGACCGGGGTATCTCTGGAAACACCATATATTTT
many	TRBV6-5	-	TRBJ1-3	CASSLRGSGNTIYF	TGTGCCAGCAGTTTAAGGGGCAGTGGAAACACCATATATTTT
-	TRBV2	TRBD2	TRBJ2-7	CASRGTSGGTSYEQYF	TGTGCCAGCAGAGGGACTAGCGGGGGGACGTCCTACGAGCAGTACTTC
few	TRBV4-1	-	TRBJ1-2	CASSQELGPTNYGYTF	TGCGCCAGCAGCCAAGAACTAGGGCCGACCAACTATGGCTACACCTTC